These 28 T cell receptor beta chains came from one sample sequenced in a study of blood T cell repertoires in COVID-19. The assay was immunoSEQ multiplex PCR, and TCRdb's table has in-frame clones only and misses some. This table holds some 150,000 clones, around 86% found once. Material: peripheral blood. The receptors were gathered from a man between 65 and 85 years old with acute or convalescent COVID-19.

This chain connects TRBV10-3 to TRBJ2-5, with TRBD2 matching 12 bases. Germline CDR1 reads ENHRY; CDR2 reads SYGVKD. The CDR3 length is 19 residues. V dropped 2 bases and J dropped 4; count of bases not matched to a gene: 14. The CDR3, as DNA: TGTGCCATCAGTGAGCTACCCCCCGGACTAGCGGGATTGGGAGAGACCCAGTACTTC. Amino acid sequence: CAISELPPGLAGLGETQYF.

The V call is TRBV6-6, the J call TRBJ1-1; D gene uncertain. Trimming cost V 6 bases and J 1 base, with 9 bases left between them. CDR1 is MNHNY, CDR2 SVGAGI, per germline (reference sequence). This CDR3 has 13 amino acids. Here the CDR3 reads CASSQVENTEAFF. Here the CDR3 DNA reads TGTGCCAGCAGCCAAGTAGAGAACACTGAAGCTTTCTTT.

This rearrangement joins TRBV30 to TRBJ2-7, with a possible D match to TRBD2 (6 bases). Trimming cost V 5 bases and J 6 bases, with 14 bases left between them. The germline V gene has CDR1 GTSNPN and CDR2 SVGIG (reference sequence). The CDR3 is made up of 12 amino acids. CDR3: CAWDQGGIEQYF. The CDR3 DNA sequence: TGTGCCTGGGATCAGGGAGGCATCGAGCAGTACTTC.

The V gene is TRBV4-2, the J gene TRBJ2-2; TRBD1 might be the D (6 bases). This CDR3 comprises 14 residues. CDR1 LGHNA and CDR2 YNFKEQ come from the germline V gene. V lost 9 bases and J lost 0, with 11 bases in between. The CDR3 sequence is CASRDTANTGELFF. The CDR3 bases are TGTGCCAGTAGGGACACCGCGAACACCGGGGAGCTGTTTTTT.

The chain couples TRBV3-1 (or the pseudogene TRBV3-2) to TRBJ1-5; a weak D match, TRBD1 (5 bases). Germline V gene lookup returns CDR1 LGHDT and CDR2 YNNKEL (reference sequence). The CDR3 totals 17 residues. V was cut by 1 base and J by 0 bases, with 13 bases left in between. The CDR3 DNA follows: TGTGCCAGCAGCCAAGGGACACCAACTTATAGCAATCAGCCCCAGCATTTT. It specifies CASSQGTPTYSNQPQHF.

The chain combines TRBV29-1 with TRBJ1-3, with D unresolved. The V end lost 3 bases, the J end lost 0 bases, and 9 bases lay between the germline ends. CDR3 length equals 14 residues. Germline CDR1 is SQVTM and CDR2 is ANQGSEA. The CDR3 nucleotides read TGCAGCGTTGATCCAGGCAACTCTGGAAACACCATATATTTT. The encoded protein is CSVDPGNSGNTIYF.

Points on this clone: Within the sample, other DNA sequences also encode this same CDR3. V is TRBV18 and J is TRBJ2-2; 9 bases align to TRBD1. CDR1 and CDR2 from the germline V gene are KGHSH and LQKENI. V dropped 6 bases and J dropped 3; count of bases not matched to a gene: 2. The CDR3 runs to 14 residues. CDR3 DNA: TGTGCCAGCTCCCGGGACAGGGACACCGGGGAGCTGTTTTTT. Translation: CASSRDRDTGELFF.

V is TRBV7-9 and J is TRBJ2-1, with 8 bases lining up with TRBD1. The length of the CDR3 is 14 residues. Germline trimming cut 1 base from V and 7 bases from J; bases unmatched to any gene: 3. The germline V gene has CDR1 SEHNR and CDR2 FQNEAQ (reference sequence). The chain's CDR3 is CASSLGTGLNEQFF. DNA of the CDR3: TGTGCCAGCAGCTTAGGGACAGGGTTGAATGAGCAGTTCTTC.

This clone was seen a single time. The V gene is TRBV5-1, the J gene TRBJ1-6; TRBD1 aligns across 7 bases. CDR3 length: 16 amino acids. The J segment lost 4 bases and the V segment lost 0 bases, leaving 4 bases of the junction unmatched. Germline assignment: CDR1 SGHRS and CDR2 YFSETQ. CDR3 region: CASSLDRGGYNSPLHF. The CDR3 DNA reads as TGCGCCAGCAGCTTGGACAGGGGCGGTTATAATTCACCCCTCCACTTT. Based on the CDR3 plus reference TRBV5-1 and TRBJ1-6, the full variable domain is KAGVTQTPRYLIKTRGQQVTLSCSPISGHRSVSWYQQTPGQGLQFLFEYFSETQRNKGNFPGRFSGRQFSNSRSEMNVSTLELGDSALYLCASSLDRGGYNSPLHFGNGTRLTVT.

The chain has TRBV27 and TRBJ2-7; 9 bases fit TRBD1. The CDR3 sequence is 16 residues long. V was clipped by 2 bases and J by 4 bases; unmatched bases: 9. CDR1 is MNHEY and CDR2 is SMNVEV in the germline V gene (reference sequence). The CDR3 loop reads CASSLEWGTGLYEQYF. The CDR3 DNA is TGTGCCAGCAGTTTAGAGTGGGGGACAGGGCTGTACGAGCAGTACTTC.

With regard to this clone: Different DNA sequences within this sample yield the same CDR3. The gene calls are TRBV29-1 and TRBJ2-3; D perhaps matches TRBD1 (6 bases). Germline values: CDR1 SQVTM, CDR2 ANQGSEA. The V gene lost 3 bases and the J gene lost 3 bases, with 10 bases spanning the gap. CDR3 length: 13 residues. DNA of the CDR3: TGCAGCGTTGAGAGGCAGGGGACAGATACGCAGTATTTT. Translating it yields CSVERQGTDTQYF.

Here the CDR3 reads CASSLQGASGELFF. Here the CDR3 DNA reads TGTGCCAGCAGCTTACAGGGGGCCTCCGGGGAGCTGTTTTTT. V usage is TRBV5-5 and J usage is TRBJ2-2; 9 nucleotides align to TRBD1. The CDR3 extends over 14 amino acids. With V trimmed by 2 bases and J by 6 bases, 2 bases remained unmatched. Germline CDR1 SGHKS, CDR2 YYEKEE (reference sequence).

This chain connects TRBV5-3 to TRBJ2-1; no firm D call. TRBV5-3 is an open reading frame whose function is uncertain. The V end lost 3 bases, the J end lost 9 bases, and 7 bases lay between the germline ends. CDR3 length: 11 residues. CDR3 sequence reads: CARSCNIEQFF. The CDR3 DNA reads TGTGCCAGAAGCTGTAATATTGAGCAGTTCTTC.

The rearrangement uses TRBV6-2 or TRBV6-3 and TRBJ1-2, with D possibly matching TRBD1 (5 bases). The CDR3 is 15 residues long. Germline V gives CDR1 MNHEY, CDR2 SVGEGT. V dropped 6 bases and J dropped 0 bases, with 14 bases sitting between them. The CDR3 sequence: CASSPPKGPNYGYTF. In DNA form, the CDR3 reads TGTGCCAGCAGCCCACCTAAGGGGCCTAACTATGGCTACACCTTC.

The chain is built from TRBV5-1 and TRBJ2-1; 7 nucleotides line up with TRBD1. Trimming cost V 2 bases and J 6 bases; bases outside gene matches: 5. This CDR3 comprises 14 residues. Per the germline V gene, CDR1 is SGHRS and CDR2 is YFSETQ. The CDR3 DNA is TGCGCCAGCAGCTTCCTGACAGGGTCCAATGAGCAGTTCTTC. Translation: CASSFLTGSNEQFF.

The V and J genes are TRBV7-9 and TRBJ1-1; D gene uncertain. This CDR3 has 15 amino acids. Looked up from germline, CDR1 is SEHNR and CDR2 is FQNEAQ (reference sequence). V was cut by 5 bases and J by 1 base, with 14 bases left in between. This CDR3 is CASSGEALANTEAFF. The CDR3 DNA is TGTGCCAGCAGCGGGGAGGCACTCGCGAACACTGAAGCTTTCTTT.

The chain is built from TRBV24-1 and TRBJ2-1; 13 positions agree with TRBD2. The trim removed 4 bases at V and 9 bases at J, leaving 5 bases unmatched. The CDR3 has 15 amino acids. CDR1 and CDR2 (germline): KGHDR, SFDVKD. This chain's CDR3 is CATSDSGLAGAEQFF. The CDR3 nucleotides are TGTGCCACCAGTGACTCCGGACTAGCGGGAGCTGAGCAGTTCTTC.

In its sample, this clone was seen a few times. The CDR3 nucleotides read TGCGCCAGCAGCCAAGATCCTTTTAGCAATCAGCCCCAGCATTTT. It codes for CASSQDPFSNQPQHF. V is TRBV4-3 and J is TRBJ1-5; D remains unclear. V was pared by 0 bases and J by 0 bases, with 6 bases between. This CDR3 region has 15 residues. Germline loops: CDR1 LGHNA, CDR2 YSLEER.

The rearrangement links TRBV5-4 to TRBJ2-5, with 9 nucleotides matching TRBD1. The CDR3 is 15 residues long. Per germline, CDR1 SGHNT and CDR2 YYREEE (reference sequence). The V segment lost 4 bases and the J segment 6 bases; nucleotides outside the gene matches: 10. CDR3: CASSLGQGIEKTQYF. In DNA form, the CDR3 reads TGTGCCAGCAGCCTGGGACAGGGAATAGAAAAGACCCAGTACTTC.

V gene TRBV19 combines with J gene TRBJ1-2, with a tentative D call TRBD1 (5 bases). Per germline, CDR1 LNHDA and CDR2 SQIVND (reference sequence). The CDR3 length is 12 residues. V lost 6 bases, J lost 2 bases, and 7 bases lay in between. DNA of the CDR3: TGTGCCAGTAGCAGGGTGAACTATGGCTACACCTTC. Protein product: CASSRVNYGYTF.

V is TRBV7-2 and J is TRBJ2-3; TRBD2 is a possible D gene (7 bases). V lost 4 bases and J lost 4, with 15 bases in between. The CDR3 length is 15 residues. Looked up from germline, CDR1 is SGHTA and CDR2 is FQGNSA. In nucleotides, the CDR3 is TGTGCCAGCAGCTATAGAAGGGGGGGGTCAGATACGCAGTATTTT. Residues: CASSYRRGGSDTQYF.

The chain employs TRBV5-1 and TRBJ2-5; TRBD2 matches 8 bases. J lost 5 bases, V lost 2 bases, and 11 bases had no gene match. CDR3 length: 16 residues. Germline lookup yields CDR1 SGHRS and CDR2 YFSETQ. CDR3 bases: TGCGCCAGCAGCTTAGGGTCCCAAGCGGGAGTTGAGACCCAGTACTTC. Translation gives CASSLGSQAGVETQYF.

The chain couples TRBV18 to TRBJ1-2; possibly TRBD1 for D (6 bases). This CDR3 region has 15 residues. V shed 0 bases and J shed 3 bases, with 11 bases lying between them. Germline V CDR1 and CDR2: KGHSH, LQKENI. The CDR3 loop reads CASSPPSAGDYGYTF. CDR3 DNA sequence: TGTGCCAGCTCACCACCGTCCGCAGGGGACTATGGCTACACCTTC.

This rearrangement joins TRBV24-1 to TRBJ1-1; a possible D gene is TRBD1 (6 bases). CDR3 length equals 13 residues. Germline lookup yields CDR1 KGHDR and CDR2 SFDVKD. V gave up 7 bases and J gave up 5 bases, with 13 bases separating them. DNA for the CDR3: TGTGCCACCAGCCTCTATAGGGGGACTGAAGCTTTCTTT. Translated, it gives CATSLYRGTEAFF.

The J gene is TRBJ2-7, the V gene TRBV7-9; 8 bases match TRBD2. The CDR3 is 15 amino acids. V lost 4 bases and J lost 1; bases outside the gene matches: 6. Per the germline V gene, CDR1 is SEHNR and CDR2 is FQNEAQ (reference sequence). The CDR3 sequence is CASSSLLAASYEQYF. DNA of the CDR3: TGTGCCAGCAGCTCGCTACTAGCGGCTTCCTACGAGCAGTACTTC. The full variable domain, with the rest looked up from reference TRBV7-9 and TRBJ2-7, is DTGVSQNPRHKITKRGQNVTFRCDPISEHNRLYWYRQTLGQGPEFLTYFQNEAQLEKSRLLSDRFSAERPKGSFSTLEIQRTEQGDSAMYLCASSSLLAASYEQYFGPGTRLTVT.

This rearrangement joins TRBV24-1 to TRBJ1-5; D may be TRBD1 (5 bases). This CDR3 comprises 11 residues. CDR1 KGHDR and CDR2 SFDVKD come from the germline V gene. Trimming removed 12 bases at V and 7 bases at J, with 12 bases between. CDR3: CAERGGQPQHF. The DNA for the CDR3 is TGTGCCGAGAGGGGAGGCCAGCCCCAGCATTTT.

The rearrangement uses TRBV28 and TRBJ2-2; tentatively, D is TRBD1 (6 bases). Germline V lookup: CDR1 MDHEN, CDR2 SYDVKM. This CDR3 comprises 13 residues. Trimming removed 8 bases at V and 3 bases at J, with 10 bases between. The CDR3 reads CASYREDTGELFF. CDR3 sequence (DNA): TGTGCCAGCTACAGGGAAGACACCGGGGAGCTGTTTTTT.

The rearrangement links TRBV7-3 to TRBJ1-1; D might be TRBD1 (6 bases). The CDR3 is made up of 15 amino acids. Between the trimmed V and J ends, which lost 5 bases and 6 bases, there was a span of 19 bases. CDR1 SGHTA and CDR2 FQGTGA come from the germline V gene. The CDR3 bases are TGTGCCAGCAGCACCTCCCCAGGGGAAAACGCTGAAGCTTTCTTT. It is translated as CASSTSPGENAEAFF.